The sequence of this T cell receptor (beta chain) was determined in a study of blood T cells in healthy people across ages. Findings and caveats of the study: Donor CMV status, an unknown factor, possibly confounded changes in expanded clonotypes.

Notes on this clonotype: No antigen is known for it.

Donors gave roughly 10 milliliters of peripheral blood apiece. Isolation yielded PBMCs, at least 6 million per sample, in every case. The trim removed 3 bases at V and 7 bases at J, leaving 8 bases unmatched. The germline V gene encodes CDR1 MNHEY and CDR2 SVGEGT. The CDR3 runs 14 residues. Combining a sample-barcoded 5' primer with a J-beta primer mix, a second PCR ran for roughly 6 to 11 cycles. Every single cDNA molecule received a tag from a template-switch adaptor with 12 random nucleotides. TCRdb passed the 5' RACE reads through MiXCR, listing each CDR3 protein once. The sample includes over 950,000 distinct CDR3 sequences, 35% to 40% of them seen just once.

The V and J genes are TRBV6-2 or TRBV6-3 and TRBJ1-1, with 7 bases aligning to TRBD1. The sequence was collected from a man younger than 35 in good health. Material: blood. The CDR3 loop is CASSYAGGANEAFF. In DNA form, the CDR3 reads TGTGCCAGCAGTTATGCAGGGGGGGCGAATGAAGCTTTCTTT.